These 4 T cell receptor beta chains originate from one sample sequenced in a study of neoadjuvant anti-PD-1 for oral cavity cancer. Time point indicated: after neoadjuvant nivolumab, at surgical resection. Clones were read by immunoSEQ multiplex PCR, and TCRdb kept only the in-frame ones, dropping some. The sample lists 35,000 to 40,000 clones; around two fifths were seen once. Sequenced here: tumor tissue, sampled after nivolumab (anti-PD-1) treatment. The source of these receptors is a person aged 40 to 85 with oral cavity squamous cell carcinoma.

The gene calls are TRBV27 and TRBJ2-2; the D is unclear. Trimming cost V 2 bases and J 4 bases, with 8 bases left between them. CDR1 is MNHEY, CDR2 SMNVEV, per germline (reference sequence). The CDR3 extends over 14 amino acids. The CDR3 is CASSLMERTGELFF. The CDR3, as DNA: TGTGCCAGCAGTTTAATGGAACGCACCGGGGAGCTGTTTTTT.

V usage is TRBV6-5 and J usage is TRBJ2-1; D possibly corresponds to TRBD1 (7 bases). The V gene's germline CDR1 is MNHEY and CDR2 SVGAGI. The CDR3 has 14 residues. With 5 bases removed from V and 3 bases from J, the gap between germline ends came to 11 bases. Here the CDR3 DNA reads TGTGCCAGCAGTCGACAGGGAGGCTACAATGAGCAGTTCTTC. Its translation is CASSRQGGYNEQFF.

This clone has more than one count but fewer than ten. The rearrangement joins TRBV9 to TRBJ2-3, with 7 bases aligning to TRBD1. The V gene's germline CDR1 is SGDLS and CDR2 YYNGEE. Losses at the gene ends were 0 bases for V and 6 bases for J; bases not matched to a gene: 4. The CDR3 contains 14 residues. CDR3 loop: CASSVGGGRDTQYF. CDR3 nucleotide sequence: TGTGCCAGCAGCGTAGGAGGGGGCAGGGATACGCAGTATTTT.

The sample holds many counts of this clone. The rearrangement uses TRBV7-2 and TRBJ1-1; 8 bases match TRBD1. Germline V gene sequence: CDR1 SGHTA, CDR2 FQGNSA. Trimming removed 1 base from V and 3 bases from J; junction bases left unmatched: 4. The CDR3 contains 15 residues. Here the CDR3 DNA reads TGTGCCAGCAGCTTAGAGCGGACAGGGTACACTGAAGCTTTCTTT. As protein: CASSLERTGYTEAFF. Together with reference TRBV7-2 and TRBJ1-1, the CDR3 gives the full variable domain: GAGVSQSPSNKVTEKGKDVELRCDPISGHTALYWYRQSLGQGLEFLIYFQGNSAPDKSGLPSDRFSAERTGGSVSTLTIQRTQQEDSAVYLCASSLERTGYTEAFFGQGTRLTVV.